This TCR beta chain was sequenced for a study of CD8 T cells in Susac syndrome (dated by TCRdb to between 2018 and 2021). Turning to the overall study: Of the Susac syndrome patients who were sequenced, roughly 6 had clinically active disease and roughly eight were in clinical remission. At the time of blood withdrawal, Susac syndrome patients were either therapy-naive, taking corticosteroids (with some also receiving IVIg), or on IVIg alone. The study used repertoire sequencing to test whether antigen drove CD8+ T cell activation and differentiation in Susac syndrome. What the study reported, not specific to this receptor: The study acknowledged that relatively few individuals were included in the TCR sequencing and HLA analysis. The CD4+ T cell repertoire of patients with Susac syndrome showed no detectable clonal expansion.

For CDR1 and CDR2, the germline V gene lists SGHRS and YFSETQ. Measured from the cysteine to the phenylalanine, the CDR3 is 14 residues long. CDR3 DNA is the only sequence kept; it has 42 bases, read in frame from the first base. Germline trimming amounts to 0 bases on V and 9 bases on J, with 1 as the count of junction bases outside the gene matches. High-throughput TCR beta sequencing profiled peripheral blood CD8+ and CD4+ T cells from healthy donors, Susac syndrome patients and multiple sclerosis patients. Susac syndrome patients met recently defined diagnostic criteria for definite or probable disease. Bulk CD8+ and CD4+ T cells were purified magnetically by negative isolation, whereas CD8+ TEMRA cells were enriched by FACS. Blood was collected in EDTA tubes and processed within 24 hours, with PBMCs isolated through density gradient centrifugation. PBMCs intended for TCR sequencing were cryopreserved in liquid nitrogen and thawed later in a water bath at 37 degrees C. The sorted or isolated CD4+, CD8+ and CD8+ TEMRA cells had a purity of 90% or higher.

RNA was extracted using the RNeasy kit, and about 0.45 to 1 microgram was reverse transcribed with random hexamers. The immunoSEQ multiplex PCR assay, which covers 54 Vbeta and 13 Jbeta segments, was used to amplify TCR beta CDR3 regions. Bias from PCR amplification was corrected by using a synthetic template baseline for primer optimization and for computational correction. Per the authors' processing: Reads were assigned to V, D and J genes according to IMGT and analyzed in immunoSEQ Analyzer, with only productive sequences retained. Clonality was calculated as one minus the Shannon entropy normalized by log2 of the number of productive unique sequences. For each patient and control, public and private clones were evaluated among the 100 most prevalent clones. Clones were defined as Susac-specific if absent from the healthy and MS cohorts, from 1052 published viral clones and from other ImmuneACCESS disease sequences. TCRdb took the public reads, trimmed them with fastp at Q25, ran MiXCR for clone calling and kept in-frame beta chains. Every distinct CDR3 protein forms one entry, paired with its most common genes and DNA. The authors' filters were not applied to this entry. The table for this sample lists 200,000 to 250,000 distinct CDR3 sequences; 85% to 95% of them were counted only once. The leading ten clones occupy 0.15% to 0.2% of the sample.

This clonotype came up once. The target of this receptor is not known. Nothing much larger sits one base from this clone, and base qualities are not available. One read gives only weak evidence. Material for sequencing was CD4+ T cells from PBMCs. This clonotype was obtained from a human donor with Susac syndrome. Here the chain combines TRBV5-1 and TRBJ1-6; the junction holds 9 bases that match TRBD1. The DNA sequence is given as TGCGCCAGCAGCTTGGACAGGGGGCGTTCACCCCTCCACTTT. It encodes CASSLDRGRSPLHF. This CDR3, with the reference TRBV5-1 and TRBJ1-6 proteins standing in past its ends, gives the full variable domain KAGVTQTPRYLIKTRGQQVTLSCSPISGHRSVSWYQQTPGQGLQFLFEYFSETQRNKGNFPGRFSGRQFSNSRSEMNVSTLELGDSALYLCASSLDRGRSPLHFGNGTRLTVT.